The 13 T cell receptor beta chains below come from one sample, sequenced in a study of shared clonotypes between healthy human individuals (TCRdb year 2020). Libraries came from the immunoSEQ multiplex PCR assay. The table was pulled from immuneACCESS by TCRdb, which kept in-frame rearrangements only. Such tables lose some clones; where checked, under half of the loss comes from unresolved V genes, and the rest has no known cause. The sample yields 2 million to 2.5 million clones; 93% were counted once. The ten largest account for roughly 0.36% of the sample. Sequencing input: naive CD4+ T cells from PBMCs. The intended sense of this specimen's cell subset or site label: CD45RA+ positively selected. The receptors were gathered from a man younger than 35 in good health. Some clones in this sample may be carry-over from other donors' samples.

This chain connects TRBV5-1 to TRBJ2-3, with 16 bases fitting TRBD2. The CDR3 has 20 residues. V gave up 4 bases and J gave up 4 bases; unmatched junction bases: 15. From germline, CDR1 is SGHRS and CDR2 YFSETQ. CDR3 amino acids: CASSALPPGLAGGKPDTQYF. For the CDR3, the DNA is TGCGCCAGCAGCGCACTCCCCCCGGGACTAGCGGGAGGGAAGCCAGATACGCAGTATTTT.

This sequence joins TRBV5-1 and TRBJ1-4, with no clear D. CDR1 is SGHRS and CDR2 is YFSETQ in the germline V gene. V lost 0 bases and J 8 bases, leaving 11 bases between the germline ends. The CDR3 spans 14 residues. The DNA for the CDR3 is TGCGCCAGCAGCTTGGGGCGGACGGAGGAAAAACTGTTTTTT. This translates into CASSLGRTEEKLFF.

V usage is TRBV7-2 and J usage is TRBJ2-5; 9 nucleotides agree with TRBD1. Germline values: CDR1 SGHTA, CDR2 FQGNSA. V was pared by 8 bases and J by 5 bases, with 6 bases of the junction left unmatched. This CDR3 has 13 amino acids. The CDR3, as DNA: TGTGCCAGCGCTGCAGGACAGGGGGAGACCCAGTACTTC. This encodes CASAAGQGETQYF.

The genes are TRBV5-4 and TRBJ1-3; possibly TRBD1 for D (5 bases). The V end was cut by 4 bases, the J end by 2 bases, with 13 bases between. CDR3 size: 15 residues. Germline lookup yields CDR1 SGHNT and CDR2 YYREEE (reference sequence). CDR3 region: CASSRDGSAGNTIYF. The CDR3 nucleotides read TGTGCCAGCAGCAGGGACGGCTCCGCTGGAAACACCATATATTTT.

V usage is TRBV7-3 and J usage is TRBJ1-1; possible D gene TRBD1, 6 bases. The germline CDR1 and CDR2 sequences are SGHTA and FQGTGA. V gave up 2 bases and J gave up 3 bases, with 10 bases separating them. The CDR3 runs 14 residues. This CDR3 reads CASSLDRLDTEAFF. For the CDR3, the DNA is TGTGCCAGCAGCTTAGACAGGTTGGACACTGAAGCTTTCTTT.

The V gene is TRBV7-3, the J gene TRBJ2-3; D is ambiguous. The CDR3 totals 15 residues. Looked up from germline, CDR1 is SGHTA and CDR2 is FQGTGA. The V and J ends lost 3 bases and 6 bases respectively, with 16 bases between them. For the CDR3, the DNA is TGTGCCAGCAGCTTCGCCGGAGATCGAGGTGATACGCAGTATTTT. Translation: CASSFAGDRGDTQYF.

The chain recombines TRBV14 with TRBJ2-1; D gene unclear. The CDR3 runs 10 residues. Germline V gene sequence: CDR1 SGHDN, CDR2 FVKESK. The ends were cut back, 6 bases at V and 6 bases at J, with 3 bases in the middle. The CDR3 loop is CASRVNEQFF. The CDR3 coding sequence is TGTGCCAGCAGGGTCAATGAGCAGTTCTTC.

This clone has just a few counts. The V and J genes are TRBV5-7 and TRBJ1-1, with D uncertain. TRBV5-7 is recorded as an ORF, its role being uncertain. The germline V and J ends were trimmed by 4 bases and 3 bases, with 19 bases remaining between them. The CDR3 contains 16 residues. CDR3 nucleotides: TGTGCCAGCAGCCACGTGGACCCCTCGGTGGACACTGAAGCTTTCTTT. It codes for CASSHVDPSVDTEAFF.

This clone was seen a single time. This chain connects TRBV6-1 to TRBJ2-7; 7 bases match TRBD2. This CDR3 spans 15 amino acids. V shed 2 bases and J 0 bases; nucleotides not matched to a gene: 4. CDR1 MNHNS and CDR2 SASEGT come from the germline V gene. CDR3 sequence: CASSERDYPSYEQYF. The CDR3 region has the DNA TGTGCCAGCAGTGAACGGGACTATCCCTCCTACGAGCAGTACTTC.

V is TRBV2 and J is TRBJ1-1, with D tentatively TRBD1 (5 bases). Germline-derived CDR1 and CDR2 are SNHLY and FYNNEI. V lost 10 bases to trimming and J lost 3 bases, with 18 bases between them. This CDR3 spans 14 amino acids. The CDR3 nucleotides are TGTGCCACTACCGGGGGAGGTGACGACACTGAAGCTTTCTTT. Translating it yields CATTGGGDDTEAFF.

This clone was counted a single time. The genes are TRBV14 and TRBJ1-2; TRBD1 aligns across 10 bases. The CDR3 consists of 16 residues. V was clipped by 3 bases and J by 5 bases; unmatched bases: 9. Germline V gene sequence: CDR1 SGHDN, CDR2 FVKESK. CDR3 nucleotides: TGTGCCAGCAGCCATAACGTCCGGGACAGGGGATATGGCTACACCTTC. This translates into CASSHNVRDRGYGYTF.

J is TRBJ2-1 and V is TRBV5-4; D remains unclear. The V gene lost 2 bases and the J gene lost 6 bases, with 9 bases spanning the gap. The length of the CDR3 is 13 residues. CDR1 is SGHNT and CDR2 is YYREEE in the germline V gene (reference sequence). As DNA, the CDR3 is TGTGCCAGCAGCTTCTGGGTGGGCAATGAGCAGTTCTTC. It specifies CASSFWVGNEQFF. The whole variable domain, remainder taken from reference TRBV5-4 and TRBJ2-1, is ETGVTQSPTHLIKTRGQQVTLRCSSQSGHNTVSWYQQALGQGPQFIFQYYREEENGRGNFPPRFSGLQFPNYSSELNVNALELDDSALYLCASSFWVGNEQFFGPGTRLTVL.

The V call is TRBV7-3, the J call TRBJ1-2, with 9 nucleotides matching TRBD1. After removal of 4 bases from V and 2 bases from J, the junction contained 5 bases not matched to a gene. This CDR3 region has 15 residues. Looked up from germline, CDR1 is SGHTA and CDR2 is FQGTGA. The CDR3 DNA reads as TGTGCCAGCAGCTCCACAGGGGGCTTCAACTATGGCTACACCTTC. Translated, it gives CASSSTGGFNYGYTF.